The 24 T cell receptor beta chains below come from one sample, sequenced in a study of blood T cell repertoires in COVID-19 (dated by TCRdb to 2019 to 2021). Library generation was performed with the immunoSEQ multiplex PCR assay. TCRdb took over this immuneACCESS table, retaining in-frame rearrangements with V and J assigned. Such tables are incomplete; in checked studies, under half of the missing clones stem from an unresolved V gene, and the remainder is unexplained. The sample profile shows about 370,000 clones; around 87% of them were found once. In total, the top ten clones hold 10% of the sample. The sample was peripheral blood. The receptors derive from a woman younger than 45 with COVID-19, enrolled during active disease.

The chain carries TRBV4-3 and TRBJ2-1; maybe TRBD1 (6 bases). Per germline, CDR1 LGHNA and CDR2 YSLEER. This CDR3 region has 16 residues. Deletions cut 3 bases from V and 3 bases from J, with 15 bases between. In DNA, the CDR3 is TGCGCCAGCAGCCAGGAGGCGGACAGCGTCTACAATGAGCAGTTCTTC. Translated: CASSQEADSVYNEQFF.

The CDR3 DNA sequence: TGTGCTAGTGGTTTGGTCCCGGACGGGTCGGGACTATCCCAAAATGAGCAGTTCTTC. This gives the protein CASGLVPDGSGLSQNEQFF. V and J are TRBV12-5 and TRBJ2-1, with 7 positions matching TRBD2. The CDR3 has 19 residues. Germline V CDR1 and CDR2: LGHNT, FRNRAP. V was clipped by 0 bases and J by 7 bases; unmatched bases: 18.

This chain links TRBV6-5 with TRBJ2-7; 11 nucleotides align to TRBD2. V shed 8 bases, J shed 3 bases, and the junction held 9 bases outside the gene matches. The CDR3 is made up of 15 amino acids. Germline CDR1 reads MNHEY; CDR2 reads SVGAGI. The CDR3 coding sequence is TGTGCCAGCCATCTACTAGCGGGGGCCTTCTACGAGCAGTACTTC. Protein: CASHLLAGAFYEQYF.

The chain recombines TRBV5-1 with TRBJ2-5; 11 positions match TRBD1. J was trimmed by 5 bases and V by 4 bases; bases with no gene match: 7. Looked up from germline, CDR1 is SGHRS and CDR2 is YFSETQ. The CDR3 is 15 amino acids. The CDR3 protein is CASSPGQGAGETQYF. CDR3 bases: TGCGCCAGCAGCCCCGGACAGGGGGCGGGGGAGACCCAGTACTTC.

This sequence joins TRBV9 and TRBJ1-3; no clear D. The length of the CDR3 is 15 residues. The V gene lost 0 bases and the J gene lost 2 bases, with 9 bases spanning the gap. CDR1 is SGDLS and CDR2 is YYNGEE in the germline V gene. The CDR3 sequence is CASSVGAGAGNTIYF. For the CDR3, the DNA is TGTGCCAGCAGCGTAGGGGCAGGCGCTGGAAACACCATATATTTT.

The CDR3 spells CATSSAAGLGQFF. The CDR3 DNA is TGTGCCACCAGCAGTGCCGCGGGGTTGGGGCAGTTCTTC. The V gene is TRBV15, the J gene TRBJ2-1, with D possibly TRBD2 on 6 matching bases. V lost 3 bases to trimming and J lost 12 bases, with 15 bases between them. Per the germline V gene, CDR1 is LNHNV and CDR2 is YYDKDF (reference sequence). The CDR3 sequence is 13 residues long.

The V call is TRBV21-1, the J call TRBJ2-1; the table names TRBD2, a call not compared with the DNA. TRBV21-1 is a pseudogene segment. This CDR3 has 15 residues. The CDR3 reads CASREALSSYNEQFF. The CDR3 coding sequence is TGTGCCAGCAGGGAAGCGCTTAGCTCCTACAATGAGCAGTTCTTC.

The chain recombines TRBV12-5 with TRBJ2-3; 8 bases align to TRBD2. V lost 1 base, J lost 9 bases, and 6 bases stayed unmatched. The germline CDR1 and CDR2 sequences are LGHNT and FRNRAP. This CDR3 spans 14 amino acids. The CDR3: CASGLDSPGGTQYF. CDR3 bases: TGTGCTAGTGGTTTGGACAGCCCGGGGGGGACGCAGTATTTT.

The rearrangement joins TRBV3-1 (or the pseudogene TRBV3-2) to TRBJ1-6; 7 nucleotides line up with TRBD1. The length of the CDR3 is 18 residues. V lost 4 bases to trimming and J lost 5 bases; unmatched junction nucleotides: 14. Germline assignment: CDR1 LGHDT and CDR2 YNNKEL (reference sequence). The CDR3 spells CASSLRTGQQRDNSPLHF. CDR3 DNA: TGTGCCAGCAGCCTTAGGACAGGACAACAACGGGATAATTCACCCCTCCACTTT.

The chain carries TRBV28 and TRBJ2-5; 8 nucleotides agree with TRBD2. The CDR3 runs 17 residues. Unmatched junction bases numbered 17, after V lost 7 bases and J lost 4 bases. CDR1 and CDR2 (germline): MDHEN, SYDVKM. This chain's CDR3 is CASTPWGGSGSIETQYF. The CDR3 DNA reads as TGTGCCAGCACCCCTTGGGGTGGGAGCGGGAGTATAGAGACCCAGTACTTC.

V usage is TRBV5-1 and J usage is TRBJ2-7, with 13 bases identical to TRBD2. The J segment lost 0 bases and the V segment lost 0 bases, leaving 6 bases of the junction unmatched. Germline-derived CDR1 and CDR2 are SGHRS and YFSETQ. This CDR3 is 18 amino acids long. The CDR3 is CASSLGLAGGKTSYEQYF. For the CDR3, the DNA is TGCGCCAGCAGCTTGGGACTAGCGGGAGGCAAGACCTCCTACGAGCAGTACTTC.

The chain is built from TRBV7-9 and TRBJ1-1; TRBD1 aligns across 7 bases. CDR1 and CDR2 (germline): SEHNR, FQNEAQ (reference sequence). The CDR3 runs to 15 residues. V shed 6 bases and J 6 bases; nucleotides not matched to a gene: 13. This CDR3 reads CASRPWTGEFAEAFF. The CDR3 bases are TGTGCCAGCAGACCATGGACAGGCGAGTTCGCTGAAGCTTTCTTT.

This rearrangement joins TRBV3-1 (or the pseudogene TRBV3-2) to TRBJ2-3; D ambiguous. The CDR3 has 16 residues. V lost 3 bases to trimming and J lost 0 bases, with 13 bases between them. Germline V CDR1 and CDR2: LGHDT, YNNKEL (reference sequence). The CDR3 sequence: CASSQWVAASTDTQYF. DNA for the CDR3: TGTGCCAGCAGCCAGTGGGTTGCGGCTAGCACAGATACGCAGTATTTT.

In regard to this clone: The sample has other DNA sequences that encode this CDR3 too. This chain connects TRBV9 to TRBJ2-3; TRBD2 agrees at 7 bases. Germline lookup yields CDR1 SGDLS and CDR2 YYNGEE. This CDR3 has 16 residues. V lost 0 bases and J lost 0; bases outside the gene matches: 4. The CDR3 reads CASSVGSSGSTDTQYF. CDR3 bases: TGTGCCAGCAGCGTAGGTTCTAGCGGTAGCACAGATACGCAGTATTTT.

The gene calls are TRBV5-1 and TRBJ1-1; a weak D match, TRBD1 (5 bases). The germline V gene has CDR1 SGHRS and CDR2 YFSETQ. Trimming removed 2 bases from V and 4 bases from J, with 12 bases in between. This CDR3 is built from 14 residues. This chain's CDR3 is CASSLRGSGTEAFF. The CDR3 DNA follows: TGCGCCAGCAGCTTAAGGGGCTCGGGCACTGAAGCTTTCTTT.

The V and J genes are TRBV10-2 and TRBJ2-1; 7 positions match TRBD2. Germline V lookup: CDR1 WSHSY, CDR2 SAAADI. V lost 4 bases, J lost 8 bases, and 8 bases stayed unmatched. The CDR3 spans 14 residues. CDR3 region: CASSGTGGVYEQFF. DNA of the CDR3: TGCGCCAGCAGTGGGACGGGAGGAGTCTATGAGCAGTTCTTC.

V is TRBV28 and J is TRBJ1-3; TRBD1 aligns across 8 bases. CDR1 and CDR2 from the germline V gene are MDHEN and SYDVKM. The CDR3 has 15 amino acids. After removal of 7 bases from V and 2 bases from J, the junction contained 7 bases not matched to a gene. In DNA, the CDR3 is TGTGCCAGCATTTCCAGGGGGCGAGCTGGAAACACCATATATTTT. Its translation is CASISRGRAGNTIYF.

J is TRBJ2-3 and V is TRBV5-8; 9 bases are shared with TRBD2. Trimming removed 2 bases from V and 0 bases from J; junction bases left unmatched: 10. From germline, CDR1 is SGHTS and CDR2 YDEGEE. This CDR3 comprises 18 residues. The CDR3 region has the DNA TGTGCCAGCAGCTTTAGCGGGAGCTGGCGGAGAAGCACAGATACGCAGTATTTT. Residues: CASSFSGSWRRSTDTQYF.

This chain joins TRBV4-1 and TRBJ2-7; D is uncertain. The V end was cut by 0 bases, the J end by 5 bases, with 14 bases between. CDR1 MGHRA and CDR2 YSYEKL come from the germline V gene. This CDR3 spans 15 amino acids. The CDR3 DNA reads as TGCGCCAGCAGCCAAGATCTAGGCTTTAAACACGAGCAGTACTTC. Protein sequence: CASSQDLGFKHEQYF.

This clone has just one count. The chain has TRBV30 and TRBJ2-7; 9 positions agree with TRBD2. Germline V gene data show CDR1 as GTSNPN and CDR2 as SVGIG (reference sequence). This CDR3 comprises 15 residues. V was pared by 5 bases and J by 2 bases, with 10 bases of the junction left unmatched. CDR3 amino acids: CAWDLLAGGPYEQYF. CDR3 sequence (DNA): TGTGCCTGGGACCTTCTTGCGGGAGGGCCCTACGAGCAGTACTTC.

CDR3 DNA: TGTGCCAGCAGCTTAGGGACAGGGGTGGGCAATCAGCCCCAGCATTTT. This sequence encodes CASSLGTGVGNQPQHF. The gene calls are TRBV7-8 and TRBJ1-5; TRBD1 matches 9 bases. This CDR3 is 16 amino acids long. V lost 1 base to trimming and J lost 2 bases; unmatched junction nucleotides: 3. Germline V CDR1 and CDR2: SGHVS, FQNEAQ.

This chain uses TRBV2 with TRBJ1-5, with TRBD1 identical over 7 bases. Germline-derived CDR1 and CDR2 are SNHLY and FYNNEI. The trim removed 6 bases at V and 5 bases at J, leaving 10 bases unmatched. The CDR3 totals 15 residues. The CDR3 sequence is CASRLTRDSYQPQHF. The CDR3 DNA is TGTGCCAGCAGACTAACCCGGGACAGTTATCAGCCCCAGCATTTT.

The chain couples TRBV14 to TRBJ1-1; TRBD1 matches at 11 bases. The CDR3 is made up of 16 amino acids. Trimming at V came to 3 bases and at J to 2 bases, leaving 5 bases not matched to a gene. The V gene's germline CDR1 is SGHDN and CDR2 FVKESK. The CDR3: CASSHWTGGGNTEAFF. CDR3 nucleotides: TGTGCCAGCAGCCACTGGACAGGGGGCGGAAACACTGAAGCTTTCTTT.

The V and J genes are TRBV15 and TRBJ2-5, with 10 bases that match TRBD1. The CDR3 runs 16 residues. V gave up 7 bases and J gave up 5 bases; unmatched junction bases: 13. CDR1 LNHNV and CDR2 YYDKDF come from the germline V gene (reference sequence). CDR3 loop: CATTTGDRGKRETQYF. CDR3 sequence (DNA): TGTGCCACCACCACCGGGGACAGGGGAAAACGCGAGACCCAGTACTTC.